This T cell receptor (beta chain) emerged from a study of shared clonotypes between healthy human individuals. The CDR3 has 14 amino acids. Germline V gene data show CDR1 as SNHLY and CDR2 as FYNNEI. V was clipped by 4 bases and J by 4 bases, with 12 bases between them. Naive-designated CD8 cells lacked CD45RO, were positively enriched for CCR7, and omitted terminally differentiated effector memory CD45RA+ cells. Study-wide results and caveats: In this cohort, only blood was sampled, and tissue repertoires likely differ. It was observed that 5% to 6% of naive CD4 clonotypes were shared across a handful of donors.

Data came from immunoSEQ multiplex PCR; TCRdb stores just in-frame clones and leaves some out. The sample shows about 2 million clones, about 95% of them seen only once. With respect to this clone: Its antigen is unknown.

This clonotype originated in a man aged 18 to 29 in good health. Sequenced material: naive CD8+ T cells sorted from blood. The chain recombines TRBV2 with TRBJ2-3, with D possibly matching TRBD2 (5 bases). This chain's CDR3 is CASSAGEYADTQYF. The CDR3 nucleotides are TGTGCCAGCAGTGCTGGGGAGTACGCAGATACGCAGTATTTT.